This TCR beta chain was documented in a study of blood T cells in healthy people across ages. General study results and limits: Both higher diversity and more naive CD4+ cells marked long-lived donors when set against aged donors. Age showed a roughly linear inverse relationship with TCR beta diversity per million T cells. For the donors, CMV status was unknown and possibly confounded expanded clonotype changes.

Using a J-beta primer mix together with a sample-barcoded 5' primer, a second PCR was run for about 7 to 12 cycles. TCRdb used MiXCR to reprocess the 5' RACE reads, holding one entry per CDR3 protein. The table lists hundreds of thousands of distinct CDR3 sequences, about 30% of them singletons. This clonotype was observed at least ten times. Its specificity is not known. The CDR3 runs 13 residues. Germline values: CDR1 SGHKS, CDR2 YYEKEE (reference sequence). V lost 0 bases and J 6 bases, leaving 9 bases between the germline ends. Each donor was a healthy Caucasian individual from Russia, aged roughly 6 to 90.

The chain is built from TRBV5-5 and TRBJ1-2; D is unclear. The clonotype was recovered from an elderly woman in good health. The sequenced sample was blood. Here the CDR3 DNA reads TGTGCCAGCAGCTTGGGGATGAGGGATGGCTACACCTTC. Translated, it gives CASSLGMRDGYTF.